Following are 18 T cell receptor beta chains from one sample sequenced in a study of immune evolution from preneoplasia to lung adenocarcinoma. Here immunoSEQ multiplex PCR was the method, and the copy in TCRdb shows in-frame clones only, minus some. The sample records about 16,000 clones, 75% to 90% being singletons. The specimen was FFPE invasive lung adenocarcinoma tissue. Source of these receptors: a person aged 65-85 years with invasive lung adenocarcinoma.

V gene TRBV28 combines with J gene TRBJ1-2; maybe TRBD1 (5 bases). CDR3 length equals 15 residues. Germline loops: CDR1 MDHEN, CDR2 SYDVKM. With 2 bases removed from V and 2 bases from J, the gap between germline ends came to 12 bases. The CDR3 reads CASSLLGQGNYGYTF. For the CDR3, the DNA is TGTGCCAGCAGTTTACTGGGGCAGGGCAACTATGGCTACACCTTC.

J is TRBJ1-1 and V is TRBV18, with a weak D call TRBD1 (6 bases). CDR1 is KGHSH, CDR2 LQKENI, per germline. CDR3 size: 17 residues. Trimming took 2 bases from V and 2 from J, leaving 18 bases between them. The CDR3 loop reads CASSPTTGPLGNTEAFF. The CDR3 region has the DNA TGTGCCAGCTCACCAACGACAGGCCCCTTGGGAAACACTGAAGCTTTCTTT.

The CDR3 reads CAWRRGQGEHF. The CDR3 DNA follows: TGTGCCTGGAGGAGAGGACAGGGTGAGCATTTT. This rearrangement joins TRBV30 to TRBJ1-5, with 8 bases fitting TRBD1. The CDR3 spans 11 residues. Germline-derived CDR1 and CDR2 are GTSNPN and SVGIG (reference sequence). J gave up 14 bases and V 3 bases, and 6 bases lay outside the gene matches.

J is TRBJ2-1 and V is TRBV9; 12 bases are a match to TRBD1. The CDR3 is made up of 19 amino acids. Trimming cost V 4 bases and J 5 bases; bases outside gene matches: 16. Germline V gives CDR1 SGDLS, CDR2 YYNGEE. The CDR3 DNA is TGTGCCAGCAGCCTGAGGGACAGGGGGCGTTTGTTAGGGGACAATGAGCAGTTCTTC. As protein: CASSLRDRGRLLGDNEQFF. Together with reference TRBV9 and TRBJ2-1, the CDR3 gives the full variable domain: DSGVTQTPKHLITATGQRVTLRCSPRSGDLSVYWYQQSLDQGLQFLIQYYNGEERAKGNILERFSAQQFPDLHSELNLSSLELGDSALYFCASSLRDRGRLLGDNEQFFGPGTRLTVL.

This chain joins TRBV9 and TRBJ2-3; D not certain. The CDR3 runs 15 residues. Trimming pared 3 bases from V and 0 bases from J, leaving 11 bases between. From germline, CDR1 is SGDLS and CDR2 YYNGEE. For the CDR3, the DNA is TGTGCCAGCAGCGGAAAACAACCTAGCACAGATACGCAGTATTTT. This gives the protein CASSGKQPSTDTQYF.

V and J are TRBV5-8 and TRBJ2-3; the match to TRBD2 covers 8 bases. Losses at the gene ends were 4 bases for V and 5 bases for J; bases not matched to a gene: 6. This CDR3 spans 14 amino acids. CDR1 and CDR2 from the germline V gene are SGHTS and YDEGEE. The CDR3 DNA reads as TGTGCCAGCAGCCTGCGGGGGGCCGGAGATACGCAGTATTTT. Its translation: CASSLRGAGDTQYF.

The chain combines TRBV7-9 with TRBJ2-3; tentative D call: TRBD2 (6 bases). CDR3 length: 15 amino acids. The ends were cut back, 2 bases at V and 3 bases at J, with 12 bases in the middle. CDR1 and CDR2 (germline): SEHNR, FQNEAQ (reference sequence). The CDR3 loop is CASSLFGGGTDTQYF. In DNA form, the CDR3 reads TGTGCCAGCAGCTTATTCGGGGGAGGTACAGATACGCAGTATTTT.

As for this clone: Mismatch with germline at one junction end may stem from a read error. The J gene is TRBJ2-7, the V gene TRBV7-9, with D possibly being TRBD1 (7 bases). The CDR3 contains 15 residues. Germline lookup yields CDR1 SEHNR and CDR2 FQNEAQ (reference sequence). The CDR3 DNA follows: TGTGCCAGCAGCCTAGCGAGACAGGGAAACTACGAGCAGTACTTC. This translates into CASSLARQGNYEQYF.

This chain connects TRBV18 to TRBJ2-1; the D call may be TRBD1 or TRBD2 (5 bases each). This CDR3 has 15 amino acids. The germline V gene has CDR1 KGHSH and CDR2 LQKENI. The germline V and J ends were trimmed by 0 bases and 3 bases, with 9 bases remaining between them. CDR3: CASSPPGPRYNEQFF. DNA of the CDR3: TGTGCCAGCTCACCACCGGGACCCCGCTACAATGAGCAGTTCTTC.

The J gene is TRBJ2-7, the V gene TRBV27; D gene uncertain. Germline V gives CDR1 MNHEY, CDR2 SMNVEV (reference sequence). The V end lost 2 bases, the J end lost 3 bases, and 14 bases lay between the germline ends. The CDR3 length is 15 residues. The CDR3 protein is CASSLRPNSNYEQYF. The CDR3 nucleotides are TGTGCCAGCAGTTTACGCCCCAATAGCAACTACGAGCAGTACTTC.

This chain connects TRBV9 to TRBJ1-1; 9 nucleotides match TRBD1. The trim removed 3 bases at V and 1 base at J, leaving 4 bases unmatched. Germline CDR1 is SGDLS and CDR2 is YYNGEE. The CDR3 has 15 residues. DNA of the CDR3: TGTGCCAGCAGCGAATCACAGGGGGCGAACACTGAAGCTTTCTTT. It codes for CASSESQGANTEAFF. Full variable domain (missing parts from reference TRBV9 and TRBJ1-1): DSGVTQTPKHLITATGQRVTLRCSPRSGDLSVYWYQQSLDQGLQFLIQYYNGEERAKGNILERFSAQQFPDLHSELNLSSLELGDSALYFCASSESQGANTEAFFGQGTRLTVV.

The CDR3 is CAWTPQPGTGNTEAFF. In nucleotides, the CDR3 is TGTGCCTGGACCCCACAACCCGGGACAGGGAACACTGAAGCTTTCTTT. The gene calls are TRBV30 and TRBJ1-1, with TRBD1 matching over 8 bases. Trimming at V came to 4 bases and at J to 1 base, leaving 11 bases not matched to a gene. Germline CDR1 reads GTSNPN; CDR2 reads SVGIG (reference sequence). This CDR3 spans 16 amino acids.

This clone appeared once. This CDR3 is CASRVTGGNEQYF. The CDR3 DNA reads as TGTGCCAGCAGGGTGACAGGGGGCAACGAGCAGTACTTC. The rearrangement links TRBV5-5 to TRBJ2-7, with TRBD1 identical over 10 bases. The trim removed 5 bases at V and 5 bases at J, leaving 4 bases unmatched. CDR1 is SGHKS and CDR2 is YYEKEE in the germline V gene (reference sequence). The CDR3 runs to 13 residues.

The chain uses TRBV5-6 and TRBJ2-7; the match to TRBD2 covers 13 bases. The germline gives CDR1 SGHDT, CDR2 YYEEEE. The CDR3 loop spans 15 amino acids. Trimming at V came to 4 bases and at J to 3 bases, leaving 4 bases not matched to a gene. The CDR3 DNA is TGTGCCAGCAGCGCCGGACTAGCGGGAGTCTACGAGCAGTACTTC. It is translated as CASSAGLAGVYEQYF.

V gene TRBV15 combines with J gene TRBJ2-1, with TRBD2 matching 8 bases. Germline assignment: CDR1 LNHNV and CDR2 YYDKDF (reference sequence). The CDR3 is 13 residues long. V was pared by 3 bases and J by 9 bases, with 4 bases of the junction left unmatched. The CDR3 coding sequence is TGTGCCACCAGCAGCAAAGCGGGAGTTGAGCAGTTCTTC. Its protein is CATSSKAGVEQFF.

V gene TRBV30 combines with J gene TRBJ2-7; D tentatively reads TRBD1 or TRBD2 (6 bases each). Germline values: CDR1 GTSNPN, CDR2 SVGIG (reference sequence). The CDR3 contains 14 residues. V lost 0 bases to trimming and J lost 5 bases, with 14 bases between them. The CDR3 here is CAWSVRGAPHEQYF. In DNA, the CDR3 is TGTGCCTGGAGTGTTAGGGGGGCGCCCCACGAGCAGTACTTC.

This chain joins TRBV4-1 and TRBJ1-1; D remains unclear. The V gene's germline CDR1 is MGHRA and CDR2 YSYEKL. There are 11 residues in the CDR3. Trimming stripped 7 bases from V and 5 bases from J, with 8 bases between. The CDR3 DNA sequence: TGCGCCAGCATAGGTGGGACTGAAGCTTTCTTT. It yields the protein CASIGGTEAFF.

The V gene is TRBV6-1, the J gene TRBJ1-2, with 7 bases that match TRBD1. Unmatched junction bases numbered 9, after V lost 6 bases and J lost 5 bases. This CDR3 has 14 residues. Germline CDR1 reads MNHNS; CDR2 reads SASEGT. The chain's CDR3 is CASRQTGQEYGYTF. The CDR3 DNA sequence: TGTGCCAGCAGACAGACAGGGCAGGAGTATGGCTACACCTTC.